Below, 29 T cell receptor beta chains from the same sample are listed, as sequenced in a study of T-cell memory formation after mild COVID-19. TCRdb analysed the 5' RACE reads with MiXCR anew, one entry per CDR3 protein. The repertoire holds around 250,000 distinct CDR3 sequences, with 8% to 9.5% as singletons. Sequencing was performed on PBMCs or a T cell subset sorted from them (not recorded which). The origin of the receptors is a man younger than 30 who had mild COVID-19 (a few samples of this study predate the infection). Cell type and time point are not known.

This clonotype was picked up a small number of times. The chain carries TRBV9 and TRBJ1-2; perhaps TRBD1 as D (5 bases). Germline-derived CDR1 and CDR2 are SGDLS and YYNGEE. The length of the CDR3 is 14 residues. V was shortened by 3 bases and J by 4 bases, with 13 bases between the two germline ends. CDR3 amino acids: CASSAGEIIYGYTF. The CDR3 DNA sequence: TGTGCCAGCAGCGCGGGGGAGATTATCTATGGCTACACCTTC. The whole variable domain, filled in from reference TRBV9 and TRBJ1-2, reads DSGVTQTPKHLITATGQRVTLRCSPRSGDLSVYWYQQSLDQGLQFLIQYYNGEERAKGNILERFSAQQFPDLHSELNLSSLELGDSALYFCASSAGEIIYGYTFGSGTRLTVV.

This clonotype appeared a few times. The chain combines TRBV5-1 with TRBJ2-7, with a weak D call TRBD1 (6 bases). The CDR3 spans 14 residues. Germline loops: CDR1 SGHRS, CDR2 YFSETQ. Trimming took 4 bases from V and 6 from J, leaving 17 bases between them. The DNA of the CDR3 is TGCGCCAGCAGCCTAGGATGGACAGAGGGCGAGCAGTACGTC. As protein: CASSLGWTEGEQYV.

This chain connects TRBV27 to TRBJ2-1; 7 nucleotides match TRBD1. Germline trimming cut 3 bases from V and 9 bases from J; bases unmatched to any gene: 8. The CDR3 consists of 14 residues. Germline CDR1 MNHEY, CDR2 SMNVEV (reference sequence). DNA of the CDR3: TGTGCCAGCAGTTTCCAACCTCAGGGGGTTGAGCAGTTCTTC. Amino acid sequence: CASSFQPQGVEQFF.

This clonotype has a handful of counts. The chain employs TRBV7-2 and TRBJ2-7; D is undetermined. Per germline, CDR1 SGHTA and CDR2 FQGNSA. The CDR3 consists of 13 residues. Between the trimmed V and J ends, which lost 3 bases and 0 bases, there was a span of 6 bases. The CDR3 loop is CASSLTYSYEQYV. The CDR3 DNA sequence: TGTGCCAGCAGCTTGACATACTCCTACGAGCAGTACGTC.

V gene TRBV12-3 or TRBV12-4 combines with J gene TRBJ2-5; D is perhaps TRBD1 or TRBD2 (6 bases each). V was cut by 6 bases and J by 5 bases, with 13 bases left in between. The CDR3 length is 13 residues. CDR3 bases: TGTGCCAGCAGCCGAACAGGGAGGGAGACCCAGTACTTC. Its protein product is CASSRTGRETQYF.

The chain is built from TRBV11-3 and TRBJ2-3; unclear D gene. Germline CDR1 and CDR2: SGHNT and YENEEA. The CDR3 is 14 amino acids. Trimming took 1 base from V and 2 from J, leaving 7 bases between them. This CDR3 reads CASSLGIATDTQYF. The CDR3 bases are TGTGCCAGCAGCTTAGGTATAGCCACAGATACGCAGTATTTT.

This clonotype was observed a few times. The rearrangement joins TRBV5-1 to TRBJ1-3, with D tentatively TRBD1 (6 bases). This CDR3 has 15 amino acids. Germline lookup yields CDR1 SGHRS and CDR2 YFSETQ. Trimming removed 5 bases at V and 1 base at J, with 13 bases between. DNA of the CDR3: TGCGCCAGCAGGAACACAGGGAATTCTGGAAACACCATATATTTT. Amino acid sequence: CASRNTGNSGNTIYF.

In this sample, this clonotype turned up a few times. V is TRBV30 and J is TRBJ1-4, with D maybe TRBD1 (5 bases). Germline-derived CDR1 and CDR2 are GTSNPN and SVGIG (reference sequence). This CDR3 has 16 amino acids. V gave up 2 bases and J gave up 2 bases, with 15 bases separating them. This CDR3 reads CAWSKGTPRTNEKLFF. DNA of the CDR3: TGTGCCTGGAGTAAAGGGACCCCGAGGACTAATGAAAAACTGTTTTTT.

This clonotype was found a few times. The rearrangement uses TRBV5-1 and TRBJ2-5, with 8 positions matching TRBD2. The CDR3 is 15 residues long. The trim removed 0 bases at V and 4 bases at J, leaving 5 bases unmatched. CDR1 and CDR2 from the germline V gene are SGHRS and YFSETQ. The CDR3 DNA is TGCGCCAGCAGCTTGGCCCAGGGACTAGGAGAGACCCAGTACTTC. Encoded protein: CASSLAQGLGETQYF.

The chain joins TRBV10-3 to TRBJ2-1, with D perhaps TRBD1 or TRBD2 (6 bases each). CDR1 and CDR2 (germline): ENHRY, SYGVKD. The V gene lost 2 bases and the J gene lost 7 bases, with 24 bases spanning the gap. The CDR3 has 18 amino acids. The DNA of the CDR3 is TGTGCCATCAGTGAGAGTCAGGGGAGGCGGGCCGGTCTTAATGAGCAGTTCTTC. Protein: CAISESQGRRAGLNEQFF.

This clonotype was counted between two and nine times. This chain joins TRBV20-1 and TRBJ2-7; no clear D. Germline CDR1 DFQATT, CDR2 SNEGSKA (reference sequence). This CDR3 contains 11 residues. V lost 4 bases to trimming and J lost 3 bases, with 7 bases between them. The CDR3 DNA sequence: TGCAGTGCTAACATGCACTACGAGCAGTACTTC. Encoded protein: CSANMHYEQYF.

The chain couples TRBV29-1 to TRBJ2-3; D might be TRBD1 (5 bases). The germline V and J ends were trimmed by 7 bases and 0 bases, with 14 bases remaining between them. Germline V CDR1 and CDR2: SQVTM, ANQGSEA. The CDR3 contains 14 residues. Here the CDR3 reads CSARTLWSTDTQYF. Written as DNA, the CDR3 is TGCAGCGCACGGACACTTTGGAGCACAGATACGCAGTATTTT.

This clonotype has a handful of counts. The J gene is TRBJ2-7, the V gene TRBV12-3 or TRBV12-4; 8 bases line up with TRBD1. V trimming: 6 bases; J trimming: 2 bases; junction bases outside the gene matches: 9. The CDR3 spans 15 residues. The CDR3: CASSPWTGFTYEQYV. For the CDR3, the DNA is TGTGCCAGCAGCCCTTGGACAGGGTTTACCTACGAGCAGTACGTC.

This clonotype appeared a few times. The chain links TRBV20-1 to TRBJ2-7; 13 nucleotides agree with TRBD2. The length of the CDR3 is 17 residues. In germline, CDR1 is DFQATT, CDR2 SNEGSKA (reference sequence). Losses at the gene ends were 1 base for V and 5 bases for J; bases not matched to a gene: 11. DNA for the CDR3: TGCAGTGCTAGAGCCGGACTAGCGGGGGCCAAAGGGAACGAGCAGTACTTC. It specifies CSARAGLAGAKGNEQYF.

The genes are TRBV5-1 and TRBJ1-4; D is perhaps TRBD1 (5 bases). The germline CDR1 and CDR2 sequences are SGHRS and YFSETQ. The CDR3 runs 16 residues. Trimming removed 0 bases from V and 7 bases from J, with 16 bases in between. Here the CDR3 DNA reads TGCGCCAGCAGCTTGGAGGTTATCCAGGGCGGTGAAAAACTGTTTTTT. Protein sequence: CASSLEVIQGGEKLFF.

In its sample, this clonotype was seen a few times. The chain couples TRBV6-1 to TRBJ2-7; 9 bases match TRBD1. V gave up 4 bases and J gave up 5 bases; unmatched junction bases: 6. Germline V CDR1 and CDR2: MNHNS, SASEGT. This CDR3 contains 14 residues. The DNA for the CDR3 is TGTGCCAGCAGTGCAGGACAGGGGTGGCACGAGCAGTACGTC. It translates to CASSAGQGWHEQYV.

This clonotype has a handful of counts. The chain couples TRBV30 to TRBJ2-3; perhaps TRBD1 as D (5 bases). Trimming took off 2 bases at V and 0 bases at J, with 18 bases between the two ends. Germline CDR1 reads GTSNPN; CDR2 reads SVGIG (reference sequence). The CDR3 length is 17 residues. CDR3 sequence reads: CAWSFGALPRSTDTQYF. In DNA, the CDR3 is TGTGCCTGGAGTTTTGGGGCTCTGCCCCGTAGCACAGATACGCAGTATTTT.

This clonotype was counted many times. The chain has TRBV7-2 and TRBJ1-5; D may be TRBD1 (6 bases). CDR1 and CDR2 from the germline V gene are SGHTA and FQGNSA. V shed 5 bases and J shed 0 bases, with 11 bases lying between them. There are 15 residues in the CDR3. This CDR3 is CASSSRGYSNQPQHF. For the CDR3, the DNA is TGTGCCAGCAGCAGCAGGGGATATAGCAATCAGCCCCAGCATTTT.

The chain joins TRBV29-1 to TRBJ2-7; 9 bases align to TRBD1. The CDR3 is 13 amino acids. With 7 bases clipped from V and 4 bases from J, the junction kept 8 bases outside the gene matches. Germline values: CDR1 SQVTM, CDR2 ANQGSEA. This chain's CDR3 is CSASSGTGYEQYF. CDR3 nucleotide sequence: TGCAGCGCTAGCTCCGGGACAGGGTACGAGCAGTACTTC.

This clonotype was observed a few times. The rearrangement joins TRBV7-9 to TRBJ1-1; TRBD1 matches 9 bases. Losses at the gene ends were 8 bases for V and 1 base for J; bases not matched to a gene: 5. Germline CDR1 SEHNR, CDR2 FQNEAQ (reference sequence). There are 14 residues in the CDR3. The CDR3 spells CASDWTGANTEAFF. In DNA form, the CDR3 reads TGTGCCAGCGACTGGACAGGGGCGAACACTGAAGCTTTCTTT.

This clonotype was seen only a few times. The chain joins TRBV7-6 to TRBJ2-7, with 7 positions matching TRBD1. This CDR3 has 14 residues. Germline CDR1 is SGHVS and CDR2 is FNYEAQ. V dropped 4 bases and J dropped 5; count of bases not matched to a gene: 8. The CDR3 reads CASSSIQGFHEQYF. The DNA of the CDR3 is TGTGCCAGCAGCTCGATACAGGGGTTCCACGAGCAGTACTTC. The full variable domain, in which reference TRBV7-6 and TRBJ2-7 provide the parts outside the CDR3, is GAGVSQSPRYKVTKRGQDVALRCDPISGHVSLYWYRQALGQGPEFLTYFNYEAQQDKSGLPNDRFSAERPEGSISTLTIQRTEQRDSAMYRCASSSIQGFHEQYFGPGTRLTVT.

At least ten counts were recorded for this clonotype. The V call is TRBV7-2, the J call TRBJ2-5; D is undetermined. Germline CDR1 SGHTA, CDR2 FQGNSA. V shed 0 bases and J shed 3 bases, with 8 bases lying between them. The CDR3 is 14 amino acids. For the CDR3, the DNA is TGTGCCAGCAGCTTAGCTTCCTACAAAGAGACCCAGTACTTC. Translated, it gives CASSLASYKETQYF.

A few counts support this clonotype. This chain joins TRBV7-9 and TRBJ1-2; D remains unclear. V lost 5 bases and J 8 bases, leaving 15 bases between the germline ends. The CDR3 is 13 amino acids. Germline V gene lookup returns CDR1 SEHNR and CDR2 FQNEAQ (reference sequence). The CDR3 loop is CASSTEPLRGYTF. The CDR3 DNA reads as TGTGCCAGCAGCACGGAGCCGCTACGAGGCTACACCTTC.

This clonotype appeared a few times. This rearrangement joins TRBV7-9 to TRBJ2-2, with a weak D call TRBD1 (5 bases). Trimming left V 5 bases short and J 3 bases short, with 13 bases between. Germline V gene data show CDR1 as SEHNR and CDR2 as FQNEAQ (reference sequence). This CDR3 spans 15 amino acids. The CDR3 region is CASSQGPPYTGELFF. The CDR3 bases are TGTGCCAGCAGCCAGGGTCCCCCCTACACCGGGGAGCTGTTTTTT.

The chain joins TRBV10-3 to TRBJ2-7, with D possibly matching TRBD1 (6 bases). There are 14 residues in the CDR3. From germline, CDR1 is ENHRY and CDR2 SYGVKD. V was cut by 6 bases and J by 4 bases, with 16 bases left in between. This chain's CDR3 is CAISEEQGWYEQYF. Here the CDR3 DNA reads TGTGCCATCAGCGAAGAACAGGGTTGGTACGAGCAGTACTTC.

This clonotype was seen a few times. The chain is built from TRBV27 and TRBJ1-2, with 7 bases matching TRBD1. CDR1 is MNHEY, CDR2 SMNVEV, per germline (reference sequence). The CDR3 runs to 16 residues. Trimming at V came to 3 bases and at J to 3 bases, leaving 10 bases not matched to a gene. In nucleotides, the CDR3 is TGTGCCAGCAGTTTTTTGACCACAGGGGAAGACTATGGCTACACCTTC. This encodes CASSFLTTGEDYGYTF.

The chain is built from TRBV27 and TRBJ2-3, with 7 nucleotides matching TRBD1. The trim removed 6 bases at V and 4 bases at J, leaving 7 bases unmatched. Germline V CDR1 and CDR2: MNHEY, SMNVEV (reference sequence). This CDR3 has 14 amino acids. For the CDR3, the DNA is TGTGCCAGCAGCACTACAGGGGTCGCAGATACGCAGTATTTT. Encoded protein: CASSTTGVADTQYF.

This clonotype was picked up many times. The chain has TRBV7-6 and TRBJ2-3, with D tentatively TRBD1 or TRBD2 (5 bases each). Germline V gene lookup returns CDR1 SGHVS and CDR2 FNYEAQ. The CDR3 consists of 18 residues. V gave up 5 bases and J gave up 4 bases, with 25 bases separating them. The CDR3 DNA reads TGTGCCAGCAGCAAACTGTCCGGTCGGGGCAGAGAGTCAGATACGCAGTATTTT. Protein: CASSKLSGRGRESDTQYF.

The rearrangement links TRBV7-6 to TRBJ2-3; D gene uncertain. CDR1 and CDR2 (germline): SGHVS, FNYEAQ. V was shortened by 0 bases and J by 8 bases, with 15 bases between the two germline ends. The CDR3 has 15 residues. The CDR3 is CASSLALVTTGTQYF. The CDR3 DNA follows: TGTGCCAGCAGCTTAGCGCTCGTGACCACTGGTACGCAGTATTTT.